This T cell receptor beta chain appears in the sequencing data of a study of blood T cell repertoires in COVID-19. Study background: Acute and convalescent COVID-19 specimens originated in the United States, Italy and Spain. T cells, B-cell-depleted T cells, or PBMCs provided the cDNA or gDNA that served as material.

The CDR3 has 14 amino acids. The germline gives CDR1 MNHNY, CDR2 SVGAGI (reference sequence). With V trimmed by 3 bases and J by 4 bases, 2 bases remained unmatched. In the original workflow: Researchers report that nucleated cell counts were estimated from reference gene primer amplification. The data were produced by immunoSEQ multiplex PCR, yet TCRdb's version contains in-frame clones alone and is incomplete. V and J calls and clone size come straight from that table; D and trimming were deduced from the DNA. The sample holds some 220,000 clones, 84% seen once. The chain employs TRBV6-6 and TRBJ2-1; TRBD2 aligns across 8 bases. This receptor was taken from a man between 45 and 60 years old with active or convalescent COVID-19. Specimen: peripheral blood. The CDR3 loop is CASSYSGNYNEQFF. In DNA form, the CDR3 reads TGTGCCAGCAGTTATAGCGGGAATTACAATGAGCAGTTCTTC.